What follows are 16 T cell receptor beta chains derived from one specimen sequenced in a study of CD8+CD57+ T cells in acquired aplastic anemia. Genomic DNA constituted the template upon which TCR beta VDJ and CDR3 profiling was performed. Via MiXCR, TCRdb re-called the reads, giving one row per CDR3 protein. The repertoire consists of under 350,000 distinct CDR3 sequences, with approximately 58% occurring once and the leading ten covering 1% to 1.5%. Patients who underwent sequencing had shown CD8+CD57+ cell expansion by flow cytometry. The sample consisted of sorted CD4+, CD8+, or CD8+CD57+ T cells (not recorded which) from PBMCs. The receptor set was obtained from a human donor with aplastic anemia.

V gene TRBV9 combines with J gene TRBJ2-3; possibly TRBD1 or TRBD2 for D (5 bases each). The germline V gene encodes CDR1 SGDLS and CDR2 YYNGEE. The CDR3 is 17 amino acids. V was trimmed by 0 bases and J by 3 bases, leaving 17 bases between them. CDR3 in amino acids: CASSVVPGTLRTDTQYF. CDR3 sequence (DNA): TGTGCCAGCAGCGTAGTACCCGGGACCCTCCGAACAGATACGCAGTATTTT.

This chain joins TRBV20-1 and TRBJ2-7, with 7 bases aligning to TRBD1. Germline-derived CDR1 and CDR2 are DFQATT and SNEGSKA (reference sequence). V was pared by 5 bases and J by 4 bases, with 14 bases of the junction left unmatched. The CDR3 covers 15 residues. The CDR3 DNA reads TGCAGTGCTTTCCCAACAGGGGCGCTCTTATACGAGCAGTACTTC. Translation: CSAFPTGALLYEQYF.

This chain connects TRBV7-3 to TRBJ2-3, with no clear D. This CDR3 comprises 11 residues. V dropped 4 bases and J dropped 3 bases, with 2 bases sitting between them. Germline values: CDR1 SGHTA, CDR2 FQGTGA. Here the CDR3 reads CASSWTDTQYF. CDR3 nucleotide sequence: TGTGCCAGCAGCTGGACAGATACGCAGTATTTT. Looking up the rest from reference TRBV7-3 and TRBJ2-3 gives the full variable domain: GAGVSQTPSNKVTEKGKYVELRCDPISGHTALYWYRQSLGQGPEFLIYFQGTGAADDSGLPNDRFFAVRPEGSVSTLKIQRTERGDSAVYLCASSWTDTQYFGPGTRLTVL.

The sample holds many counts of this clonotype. The CDR3 loop is CASQDRGQPQHF. DNA for the CDR3: TGTGCCAGCCAGGACCGTGGTCAGCCCCAGCATTTT. The chain carries TRBV11-2 and TRBJ1-5; the D is unclear. The CDR3 extends over 12 amino acids. The germline V gene encodes CDR1 SGHAT and CDR2 FQNNGV. Trimming pared 8 bases from V and 6 bases from J, leaving 11 bases between.

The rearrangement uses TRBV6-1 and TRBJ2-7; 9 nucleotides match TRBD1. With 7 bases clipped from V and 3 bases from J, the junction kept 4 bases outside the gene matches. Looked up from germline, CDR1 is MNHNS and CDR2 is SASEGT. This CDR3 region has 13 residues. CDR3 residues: CASNPGQGYEQYF. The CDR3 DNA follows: TGTGCCAGCAATCCGGGACAGGGCTACGAGCAGTACTTC.

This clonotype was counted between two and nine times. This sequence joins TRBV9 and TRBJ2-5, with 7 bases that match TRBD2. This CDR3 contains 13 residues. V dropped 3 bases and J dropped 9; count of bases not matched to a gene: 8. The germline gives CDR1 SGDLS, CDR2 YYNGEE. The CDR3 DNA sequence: TGTGCCAGCAGCGCTAGGCTAGCGGAGGCCCAGTACTTC. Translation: CASSARLAEAQYF.

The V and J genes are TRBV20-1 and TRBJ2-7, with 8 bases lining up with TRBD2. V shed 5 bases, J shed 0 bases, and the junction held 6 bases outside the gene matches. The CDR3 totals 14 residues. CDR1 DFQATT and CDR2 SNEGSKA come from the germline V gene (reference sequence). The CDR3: CSAPRAGASYEQYF. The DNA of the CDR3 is TGCAGTGCTCCCCGAGCGGGGGCCTCCTACGAGCAGTACTTC.

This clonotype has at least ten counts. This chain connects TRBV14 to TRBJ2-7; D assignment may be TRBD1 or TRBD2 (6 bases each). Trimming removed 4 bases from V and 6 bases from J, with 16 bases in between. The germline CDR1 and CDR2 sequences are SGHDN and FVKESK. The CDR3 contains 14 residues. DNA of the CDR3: TGTGCCAGCAGCCTCCAACTCAGGGGAGGCGAGCAGTACTTC. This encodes CASSLQLRGGEQYF.

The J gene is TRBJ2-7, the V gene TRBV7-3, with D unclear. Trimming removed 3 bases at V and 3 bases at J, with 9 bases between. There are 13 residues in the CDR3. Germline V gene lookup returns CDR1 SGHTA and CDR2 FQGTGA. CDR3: CASSFGLGYEQYF. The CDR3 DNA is TGTGCCAGCAGCTTCGGATTGGGCTACGAGCAGTACTTC. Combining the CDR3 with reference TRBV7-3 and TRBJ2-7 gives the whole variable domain GAGVSQTPSNKVTEKGKYVELRCDPISGHTALYWYRQSLGQGPEFLIYFQGTGAADDSGLPNDRFFAVRPEGSVSTLKIQRTERGDSAVYLCASSFGLGYEQYFGPGTRLTVT.

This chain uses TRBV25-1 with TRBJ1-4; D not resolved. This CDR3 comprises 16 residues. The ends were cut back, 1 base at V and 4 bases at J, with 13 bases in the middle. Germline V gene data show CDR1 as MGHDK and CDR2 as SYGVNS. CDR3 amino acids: CASSESPSPVNEKLFF. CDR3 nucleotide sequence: TGTGCCAGCAGTGAATCCCCGTCGCCGGTTAATGAAAAACTGTTTTTT.

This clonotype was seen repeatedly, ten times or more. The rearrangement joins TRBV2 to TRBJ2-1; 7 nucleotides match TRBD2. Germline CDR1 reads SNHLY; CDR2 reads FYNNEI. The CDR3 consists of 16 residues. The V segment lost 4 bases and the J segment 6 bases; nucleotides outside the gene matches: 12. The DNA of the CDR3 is TGTGCCAGCAGTGGCTCCGCGGGAGCTGTCGGCAATGAGCAGTTCTTC. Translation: CASSGSAGAVGNEQFF. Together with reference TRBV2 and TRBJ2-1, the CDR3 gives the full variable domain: EPEVTQTPSHQVTQMGQEVILRCVPISNHLYFYWYRQILGQKVEFLVSFYNNEISEKSEIFDDQFSVERPDGSNFTLKIRSTKLEDSAMYFCASSGSAGAVGNEQFFGPGTRLTVL.

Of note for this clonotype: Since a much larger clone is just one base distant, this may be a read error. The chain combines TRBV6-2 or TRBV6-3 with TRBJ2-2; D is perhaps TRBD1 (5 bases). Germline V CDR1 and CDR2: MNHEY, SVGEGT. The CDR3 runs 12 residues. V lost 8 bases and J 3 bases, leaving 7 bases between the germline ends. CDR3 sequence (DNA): TGTGCCAGCTACAGGTACACCGGGGAGCTGTTTTTT. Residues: CASYRYTGELFF.

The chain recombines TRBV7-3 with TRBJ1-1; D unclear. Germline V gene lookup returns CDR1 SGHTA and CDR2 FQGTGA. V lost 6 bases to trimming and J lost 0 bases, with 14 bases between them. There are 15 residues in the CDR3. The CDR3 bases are TGTGCCAGCAGTCTAGGGAGGCCCTTGAACACTGAAGCTTTCTTT. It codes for CASSLGRPLNTEAFF. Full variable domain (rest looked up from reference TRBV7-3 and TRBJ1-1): GAGVSQTPSNKVTEKGKYVELRCDPISGHTALYWYRQSLGQGPEFLIYFQGTGAADDSGLPNDRFFAVRPEGSVSTLKIQRTERGDSAVYLCASSLGRPLNTEAFFGQGTRLTVV.

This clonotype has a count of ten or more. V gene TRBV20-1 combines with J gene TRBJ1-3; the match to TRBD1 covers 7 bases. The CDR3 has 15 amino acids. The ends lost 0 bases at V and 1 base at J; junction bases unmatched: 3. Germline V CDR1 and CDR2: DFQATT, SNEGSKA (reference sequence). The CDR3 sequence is CSARDGTASGNTIYF. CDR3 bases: TGCAGTGCTAGAGACGGGACAGCATCTGGAAACACCATATATTTT.

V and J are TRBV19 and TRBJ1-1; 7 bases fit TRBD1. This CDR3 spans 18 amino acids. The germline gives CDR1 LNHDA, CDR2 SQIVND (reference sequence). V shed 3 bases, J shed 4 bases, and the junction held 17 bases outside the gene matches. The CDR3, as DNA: TGTGCCAGTAGTATGAGGGGGCGGTCAGGTAAGCTGAGCACTGAAGCTTTCTTT. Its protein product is CASSMRGRSGKLSTEAFF.

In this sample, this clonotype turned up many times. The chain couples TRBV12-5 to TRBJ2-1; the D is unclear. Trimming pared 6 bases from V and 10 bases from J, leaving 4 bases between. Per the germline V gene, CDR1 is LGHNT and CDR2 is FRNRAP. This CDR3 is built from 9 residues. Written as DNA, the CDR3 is TGTGCTAGTGGCCTGGAGCAGTTCTTC. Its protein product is CASGLEQFF.